This T cell receptor (beta chain) was identified during a study of T-cell memory formation after mild COVID-19 (dated by TCRdb to about 2021). Describing the broader study: TCR sequence clusters from the two donors were largely donor specific. T-cell clones expanding and contracting after mild COVID-19 in a couple of donors were tracked by longitudinal TCRalpha and TCRbeta repertoire sequencing. The cohort comprised two young, previously healthy adult volunteers, one female and one male. What the research found in general, with its limitations: The detection of some responding clones in pre-infection memory suggests that pre-existing cross-reactive memory T cells joined the SARS-CoV-2 response. SARS-CoV-2 specificity of the second-wave clones peaking on day 37 was not confirmed. Contracting CD4+ clones appeared mostly in the CM and EM memory subsets, whereas CD8+ clones were enriched in EMRA. Only a couple of mild cases were covered in the study, and larger cohorts including severe cases with pre-infection samples were considered necessary. Clones that contracted from day 15 to 85 showed balanced CD4/CD8 phenotypes, whereas a second wave of clones that expanded from day 15 to 37 leaned towards CD4+.

Ficoll-Paque density gradient centrifugation was used to isolate PBMCs. Sequences SGHTA (CDR1) and FQGNSA (CDR2) are obtained from the germline V gene. The CDR3 runs 15 amino acids, cysteine and phenylalanine included. CDR3 DNA only is kept here, 45 bases in frame from base 1. Relative to germline, V is 5 bases shorter and J is 4 bases shorter, with 12 bases between their ends. This clonotype has only a few counts. No antigen is known for it. Base qualities are not provided; no much larger clone lies one nucleotide away. TCRdb lists the instrument as Illumina NovaSeq 6000. TCRalpha and TCRbeta cDNA libraries were constructed by 5'RACE with constant-segment primers, with sample barcodes and unique molecular identifiers being introduced. RNA was extracted from every sample with Trizol reagent. The libraries were amplified in two PCR steps, and the second step added a second sample barcode and Illumina TruSeq adapters. Sequencing of the libraries was done on an Illumina NovaSeq, producing 2 x 150 bp paired-end reads. The study's own analysis went as follows. Reads were demultiplexed and collapsed into UMI-guided consensus sequences with migec v1.2.7. Using mixcr v2.1.11, UMI consensuses were aligned to TRA and TRB V and J templates and then assembled into clonotypes. A clonotype was counted as expanded or contracted only when both edgeR and NoisET called the clonotype significant, with the noise models trained on biological replicates. For edgeR calls, the cutoffs were a false discovery rate-adjusted p below 0.01 and a log2 fold-change threshold of 1. PCA with hierarchical clustering of max-normalized trajectories of the 1000 most abundant clonotypes was used as exploratory dynamics analysis. The CD4 or CD8 phenotype of responding clones was assigned using the separately sequenced CD4+ and CD8+ repertoires. TCRdb trimmed the raw reads at Q25, called clones with MiXCR and kept productive beta chains. Duplicate CDR3 protein sequences are folded into a single record with the most common DNA and genes. Clone size and V and J calls follow TCRdb, not the original study. The sample records approximately 48,000 distinct CDR3 sequences, around 7% of which are singletons. Roughly 1.3% of the sample goes to the ten largest clones.

The V and J segments used are TRBV7-2 and TRBJ1-6, with no confident D gene call. Sequenced sample: PBMCs or a T cell subset sorted from them (not recorded which). This clonotype was sampled from a man aged 18 to 30 who had mild COVID-19 (a few samples of this study predate the infection). The sample titles of this study are shuffled in the database, so cell type and time point are left out; the donor was told from shared clones. The DNA sequence is given as TGTGCCAGCAGCGGCGGTCGGCAGTATAATTCACCCCTCCACTTT. This yields the protein CASSGGRQYNSPLHF.